This T cell receptor (beta chain) derives from a study of blood T cell repertoires in COVID-19. Per the germline V gene, CDR1 is MGHRA and CDR2 is YSYEKL. The CDR3 loop spans 16 amino acids. V was clipped by 5 bases and J by 4 bases; unmatched bases: 11. Assay: immunoSEQ multiplex PCR; the TCRdb copy retains only in-frame clones and omits some. The sample shows 200,000 to 300,000 clones, roughly nine tenths of them seen only once. The chain carries TRBV4-1 and TRBJ2-4; TRBD1 matches 7 bases. The sequencing sample was made of peripheral blood. The sequence derives from a man aged 60 to 69 with acute or convalescent COVID-19. The CDR3 sequence is CASSSPNRDRKNIQYF. The CDR3 nucleotides read TGCGCCAGCAGCAGTCCGAACCGGGACAGAAAAAACATTCAGTACTTC.